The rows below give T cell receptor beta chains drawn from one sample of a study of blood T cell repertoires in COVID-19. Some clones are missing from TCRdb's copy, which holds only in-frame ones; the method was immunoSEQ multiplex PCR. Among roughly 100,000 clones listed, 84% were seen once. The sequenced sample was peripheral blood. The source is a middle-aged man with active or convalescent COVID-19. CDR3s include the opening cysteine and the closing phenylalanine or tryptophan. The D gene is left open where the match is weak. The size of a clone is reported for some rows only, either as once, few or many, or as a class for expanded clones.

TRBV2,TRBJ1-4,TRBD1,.,CASSGTGGQGEKLFF,TGTGCCAGCAGTGGGACAGGGGGTCAAGGTGAAAAACTGTTTTTT
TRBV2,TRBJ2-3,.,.,CASSLDRSVDTQYF,TGTGCCAGCAGCCTCGACAGGAGCGTGGATACGCAGTATTTT
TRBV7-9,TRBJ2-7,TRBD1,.,CASSAGSGQGAYEQYF,TGTGCCAGCAGCGCAGGGTCGGGACAGGGGGCATACGAGCAGTACTTC
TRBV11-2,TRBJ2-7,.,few,CASSLQGQITYEQYF,TGTGCCAGCAGCTTACAGGGACAAATAACCTACGAGCAGTACTTC
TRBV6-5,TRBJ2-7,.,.,CASSSGGGAEQYF,TGTGCCAGCAGTTCGGGTGGCGGGGCCGAGCAGTACTTC
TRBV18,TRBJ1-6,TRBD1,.,CASSTEGARNSPLHF,TGTGCCAGCTCCACGGAGGGGGCAAGGAATTCACCCCTCCACTTT
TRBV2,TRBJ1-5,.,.,CASSEYGNQPQHF,TGTGCCAGCAGTGAATACGGGAATCAGCCCCAGCATTTT
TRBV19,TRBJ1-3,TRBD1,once,CASSITGTASSGNTIYF,TGTGCCAGTAGTATCACCGGGACAGCGAGCTCTGGAAACACCATATATTTT
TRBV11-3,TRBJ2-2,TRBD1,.,CASSQGQGGNTGELFF,TGTGCCAGCAGTCAGGGACAGGGTGGGAACACCGGGGAGCTGTTTTTT
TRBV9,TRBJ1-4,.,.,CASSVGSGSEKLFF,TGTGCCAGCAGCGTGGGCTCTGGAAGTGAAAAACTGTTTTTT
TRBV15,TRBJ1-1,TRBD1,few,CATASGQGDTEAFF,TGTGCCACCGCTTCGGGGCAGGGGGACACTGAAGCTTTCTTT
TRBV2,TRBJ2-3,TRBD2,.,CASRLAGVDTQYF,TGTGCCAGCAGACTAGCGGGGGTAGATACGCAGTATTTT
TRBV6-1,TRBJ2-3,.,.,CASSGAAVTSTDTQYF,TGTGCCAGCAGTGGCGCGGCGGTAACTAGCACAGATACGCAGTATTTT
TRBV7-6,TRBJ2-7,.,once,CASSLGGPRRDEQYF,TGTGCCAGCAGCTTAGGAGGCCCAAGACGGGACGAGCAGTACTTC
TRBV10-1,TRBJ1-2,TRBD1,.,CASSPTGRMGYTF,TGCGCCAGCAGTCCGACAGGGAGGATGGGCTACACCTTC
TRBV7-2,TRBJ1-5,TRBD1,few,CASSLGGQGGNQPQHF,TGTGCCAGCAGCTTGGGAGGACAGGGGGGTAATCAGCCCCAGCATTTT
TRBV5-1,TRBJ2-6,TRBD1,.,CASQLTGGSGANVLTF,TGCGCCAGCCAACTGACAGGGGGCAGTGGGGCCAACGTCCTGACTTTC
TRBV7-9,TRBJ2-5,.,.,CASSNYQGLRYQETQYF,TGTGCCAGCAGCAACTACCAGGGGTTACGGTACCAAGAGACCCAGTACTTC
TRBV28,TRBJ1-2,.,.,CASSLGMGTGGYTF,TGTGCCAGCAGTTTGGGTATGGGGACTGGGGGCTACACCTTC
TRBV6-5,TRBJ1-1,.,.,CASYPRENTEAFF,TGTGCCAGCTATCCTCGGGAGAACACTGAAGCTTTCTTT
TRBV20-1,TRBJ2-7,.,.,CSARELHEQYF,TGCAGTGCTAGAGAACTGCACGAGCAGTACTTC
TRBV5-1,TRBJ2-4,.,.,CASSLQLSAKNIQYF,TGCGCCAGCAGCTTGCAACTTTCAGCCAAAAACATTCAGTACTTC
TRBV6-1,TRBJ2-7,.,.,CASSGAGGAGGSSYEQYF,TGTGCCAGCAGTGGGGCTGGGGGGGCGGGCGGTAGCTCCTACGAGCAGTACTTC
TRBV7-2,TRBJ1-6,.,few,CASSLAVNAPLHF,TGTGCCAGCAGCTTAGCAGTAAATGCGCCCCTCCACTTT
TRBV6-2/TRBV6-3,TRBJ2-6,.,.,CASSLTGSGANVLTF,TGTGCCAGCAGCCTCACAGGGTCCGGGGCCAACGTCCTGACTTTC
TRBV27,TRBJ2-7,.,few,CASRQGTSLEQYF,TGTGCCAGCAGGCAAGGGACTTCCCTCGAGCAGTACTTC
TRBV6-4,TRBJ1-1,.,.,CASSDGSKNTEAFF,TGTGCCAGCAGTGACGGGAGTAAAAACACTGAAGCTTTCTTT
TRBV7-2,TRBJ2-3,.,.,CASSLEGDSGWRDTQYF,TGTGCCAGCAGCTTAGAGGGGGATAGCGGGTGGAGGGATACGCAGTATTTT
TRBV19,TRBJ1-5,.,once,CASSLTQGNQPQHF,TGTGCCAGTAGCCTGACTCAGGGAAATCAGCCCCAGCATTTT
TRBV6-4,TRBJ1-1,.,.,CASSDSKGTGNTEAFF,TGTGCCAGCAGTGACTCCAAAGGTACGGGGAACACTGAAGCTTTCTTT
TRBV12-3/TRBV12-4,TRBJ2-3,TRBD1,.,CASTDRTTDTQYF,TGTGCCAGCACGGACAGGACCACAGATACGCAGTATTTT
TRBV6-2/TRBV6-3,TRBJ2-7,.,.,CASSWTAYEQYF,TGTGCCAGCAGCTGGACAGCCTACGAGCAGTACTTC
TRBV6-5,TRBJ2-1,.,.,CASSSGRGFYNEQFF,TGTGCCAGCAGTTCGGGTCGGGGTTTTTACAATGAGCAGTTCTTC
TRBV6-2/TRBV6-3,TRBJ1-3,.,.,CASSYSRGRGNTIYF,TGTGCCAGCAGTTACTCGAGGGGGAGAGGAAACACCATATATTTT
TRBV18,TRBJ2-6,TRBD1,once,CASSGTVSGANVLTF,TGTGCCAGCTCAGGGACAGTCTCTGGGGCCAACGTCCTGACTTTC
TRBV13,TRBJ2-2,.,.,CASSLGLRTGELFF,TGTGCCAGCAGCTTAGGCCTTCGCACCGGGGAGCTGTTTTTT
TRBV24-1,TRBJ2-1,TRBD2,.,CATSDPAATGGDEQFF,TGTGCCACCAGTGACCCGGCGGCTACGGGAGGCGATGAGCAGTTCTTC
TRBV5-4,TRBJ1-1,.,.,CASTTGIGLNTEAFF,TGTGCCAGCACCACGGGGATAGGCCTGAACACTGAAGCTTTCTTT
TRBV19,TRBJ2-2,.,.,CASRETGPGELFF,TGTGCCAGTAGAGAGACTGGCCCCGGGGAGCTGTTTTTT
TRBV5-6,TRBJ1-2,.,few,CASSLRGSRHGYTF,TGTGCCAGCAGCTTACGCGGGAGCAGGCATGGCTACACCTTC
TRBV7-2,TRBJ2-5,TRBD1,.,CASSLGIGGPRGETQYF,TGTGCCAGCAGCTTAGGTATAGGGGGCCCCCGAGGGGAGACCCAGTACTTC
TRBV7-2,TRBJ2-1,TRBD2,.,CASSRTSGSYNEQFF,TGTGCCAGCAGCCGGACTAGCGGGTCCTACAATGAGCAGTTCTTC
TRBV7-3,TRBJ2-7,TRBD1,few,CASSLTGQGTYEQYF,TGTGCCAGCAGCTTAACGGGACAGGGCACCTACGAGCAGTACTTC
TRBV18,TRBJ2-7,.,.,CASSPVLYEQYF,TGTGCCAGCTCACCAGTATTGTACGAGCAGTACTTC
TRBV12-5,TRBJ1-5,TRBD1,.,CASGIGGRDNQPQHF,TGTGCTAGTGGAATAGGGGGCCGGGACAATCAGCCCCAGCATTTT
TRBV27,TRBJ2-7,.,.,CASSNPGFYEQYF,TGTGCCAGCAGTAATCCGGGTTTCTACGAGCAGTACTTC
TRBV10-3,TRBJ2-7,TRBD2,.,CAISSAGGGAYEQYF,TGTGCCATCAGCTCTGCGGGCGGGGGGGCCTACGAGCAGTACTTC
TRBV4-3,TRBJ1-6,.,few,CASSQEGAGNRNSPLHF,TGCGCCAGCAGCCAAGAAGGTGCAGGGAATAGGAATTCACCCCTCCACTTT
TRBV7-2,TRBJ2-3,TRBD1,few,CASSSKGTGVSDTQYF,TGTGCCAGCAGCTCGAAGGGGACAGGGGTGTCAGATACGCAGTATTTT
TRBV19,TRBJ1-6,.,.,CASSSNPGNSPLHF,TGTGCCAGTAGTAGTAACCCGGGGAATTCACCCCTCCACTTT
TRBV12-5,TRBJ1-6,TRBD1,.,CASGVDRGNSPLHF,TGTGCTAGTGGTGTAGACAGGGGAAACTCACCCCTCCACTTT
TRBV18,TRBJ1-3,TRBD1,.,CASSPNRGDLSGNTIYF,TGTGCCAGCTCACCTAACAGGGGCGACCTATCTGGAAACACCATATATTTT
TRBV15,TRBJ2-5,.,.,CATSNGQGQETQYF,TGTGCCACCAGCAACGGTCAGGGCCAAGAGACCCAGTACTTC
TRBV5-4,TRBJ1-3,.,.,CASLNSGGQHSGNTIYF,TGTGCCAGCCTTAACTCGGGGGGCCAACACTCTGGAAACACCATATATTTT
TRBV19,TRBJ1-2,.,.,CASSIDWASGYTF,TGTGCCAGTAGTATAGATTGGGCATCTGGCTACACCTTC
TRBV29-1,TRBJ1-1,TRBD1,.,CSARGQGNTEAFF,TGCAGCGCTCGAGGACAGGGGAACACTGAAGCTTTCTTT
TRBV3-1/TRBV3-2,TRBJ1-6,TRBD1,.,CASSLSSGGVSPLHF,TGTGCCAGCAGCCTCAGTTCAGGGGGCGTTTCACCCCTCCACTTT